The clone carrying this T cell receptor beta chain is labeled as large. Its specificity is unknown. The sample is drawn from a study of immune evolution from preneoplasia to lung adenocarcinoma. Findings of the study overall: Normal lung had the highest top T cell clone frequencies. Normal lung had highest clonality; later lesions appeared denser, more diverse.

The CDR3 consists of 12 residues. Trimming shortened V by 5 bases and J by 6 bases, and 11 bases separated the two germline ends. Per the germline V gene, CDR1 is PRHDT and CDR2 is FYEKMQ (reference sequence). Assay: immunoSEQ multiplex PCR; the TCRdb copy retains only in-frame clones and omits some. The sample holds more than 4,000 clones, more than 75% seen once. Sequencing was performed on FFPE invasive lung adenocarcinoma tissue. The TCR originated in an older person with invasive lung adenocarcinoma. Some clones in this sample may be carry-over from other donors' samples. V and J are TRBV13 and TRBJ2-7; a possible D gene is TRBD1 (6 bases). The CDR3 region is CASSQGSGEQYF. Written as DNA, the CDR3 is TGTGCCAGCAGCCAGGGGTCGGGCGAGCAGTACTTC.